Included here is one T cell receptor beta chain sequence, with context. Its recognized antigen is unknown. No quality values exist for individual bases; no much larger clone is one base distant. Peripheral blood CD8+ and CD4+ T cells from healthy donors, Susac syndrome patients and multiple sclerosis patients were profiled using high-throughput TCR beta sequencing. The Susac syndrome patients fulfilled recently defined diagnostic criteria for either definite or probable disease. CD8+ TEMRA cells were enriched by FACS, while bulk CD8+ and CD4+ T cells were purified by magnetic negative isolation. Blood was collected in EDTA tubes and processed within 24 hours, with PBMCs isolated through density gradient centrifugation. PBMCs destined for TCR sequencing were cryopreserved in liquid nitrogen and later thawed in a 37 °C water bath. The sorted or isolated CD4+, CD8+ and CD8+ TEMRA cells reached a purity of at least 90%.

The data originate from a study of CD8 T cells in Susac syndrome (dated by TCRdb to between 2018 and 2020). With respect to the entire study: Among the sequenced Susac syndrome patients, about 6 had clinically active disease and roughly eight were in clinical remission. Whether CD8+ T cell activation and differentiation in Susac syndrome was antigen driven was tested using repertoire sequencing. At blood withdrawal, Susac syndrome patients were either therapy-naive, taking corticosteroids (in some cases with IVIg as well), or taking IVIg alone. CD8+ T cell repertoire clonality was compared between about 12 healthy donors, roughly 14 Susac syndrome patients and 15 multiple sclerosis patients.

The CDR3 holds 12 amino acids from the cysteine to the phenylalanine. The sequence is cut down to CDR3 DNA, 36 bases in frame from base 1. Trimming takes 1 base from V and 10 bases from J, and the germline ends sit 8 bases apart. CDR1 and CDR2 were assigned from the germline V gene (reference sequence) as LGHDT and YNNKEL. General findings and caveats noted by the study authors: The number of individuals in the TCR sequencing and HLA analysis was recognized as being relatively small. Clonal expansion was seen in Susac syndrome CD8+ repertoires, peaking in CD8+ TEMRA cells and being greater in clinically active patients than in remitting ones. Looking at Susac-specific public clones, the researchers identified approximately 15 in the total CD8+ repertoire and roughly 5 in the CD8+ TEMRA repertoire.

RNA was extracted with the RNeasy kit and roughly 0.5 to 1 ug was reverse transcribed using random hexamers. The immunoSEQ multiplex PCR assay, which covers 54 Vbeta and 13 Jbeta segments, was used to amplify TCR beta CDR3 regions. PCR amplification bias was corrected using a synthetic template baseline for primer optimization and computational correction. The paper's data handling went like this. Reads were assigned to V, D and J genes according to IMGT and analyzed in immunoSEQ Analyzer, with only productive sequences retained. Clonality was calculated as one minus the Shannon entropy normalized by log2 of the number of productive unique sequences. For each patient and control, public and private clones were evaluated among the 100 most prevalent clones. Clones were defined as Susac-specific when absent from the healthy and MS cohorts, from fewer than 1,300 published viral clones and from other ImmuneACCESS disease sequences. TCRdb itself trimmed the public reads at Q25 with fastp, ran MiXCR and retained productive beta chains. Rows with one shared CDR3 protein collapse into an entry with the most common genes and DNA. Here the V and J calls rest on TCRdb's processing, not on the authors' analysis. This sample comprises around 170,000 distinct CDR3 sequences, 85% to 95% of them detected only once. Clones ranked in the top ten supply roughly 0.15% of the sample.

Sequencing was done on a sample of CD8+ T cells from PBMCs. Rearrangement joined TRBV3-1 to TRBJ2-1, with the D gene not clear enough to name. The sequence was obtained from a human donor with Susac syndrome. The nucleotides are TGTGCCAGCAGCCAAGTGTCGGACGAGCAGTTCTTC. Translated, it reads CASSQVSDEQFF.